A selection of T cell receptor beta chains follows, all from one sample in a study of cytomegalovirus exposure and HLA in healthy donors. Profiling relied on immunoSEQ multiplex PCR, and the TCRdb table lists in-frame clones only, not all of them. The data hold about 220,000 clones, with 75% to 95% observed a single time. Sequencing input: PBMCs. These receptor sequences come from a woman aged 18-29 years in good health and CMV-seronegative. The CDR3 runs from the conserved cysteine through the conserved F or W. The order of the fields is J gene, D gene, V gene, clone size, CDR3 DNA, CDR3 protein. The D gene is left open where the match is weak. The size of a clone is reported for some rows only, either as once, few or many, or as a class for expanded clones.

TRBJ2-5 | TRBD1 | TRBV5-1 | once | TGCGCGAGCAACCCGGGACAGGGACTATGGACCCAGTACTTC | CASNPGQGLWTQYF
TRBJ2-7 | TRBD2 | TRBV7-9 | once | TGTGCCAGCAGCTTAATTTTAATAGGGAGCGGGAGGCCTCTCTACGAGCAGTACTTC | CASSLILIGSGRPLYEQYF
TRBJ1-4 | TRBD1 | TRBV5-1 | - | TGCGCCAGCAGCACAACCCCCGGGACAGATGAAAAACTGTTTTTT | CASSTTPGTDEKLFF
TRBJ2-3 | TRBD2 | TRBV2 | - | TGTGCCAGCAGTGATTGGGCGGGAGGGTTAACAGAAACAGATACGCAGTATTTT | CASSDWAGGLTETDTQYF
TRBJ2-5 | - | TRBV12-5 | - | TGTGCTAGTGGTTCCCGCGGGGTACAGGGGCTCTTCGAGACCCAGTACTTC | CASGSRGVQGLFETQYF
TRBJ2-5 | TRBD2 | TRBV19 | - | TGTGCCAGTAGTATCGGGGGGGGCCCCCTCCAAGAGACCCAGTACTTC | CASSIGGGPLQETQYF
TRBJ2-7 | TRBD2 | TRBV5-6 | - | TGTGCCAGCAGCTTACCGGGGAGGGGCGAGCAGTACTTC | CASSLPGRGEQYF
TRBJ2-7 | TRBD2 | TRBV7-9 | - | TGTGCCAGCAGCTTAGCGGGAGGGACCTACGAGCAGTACTTC | CASSLAGGTYEQYF
TRBJ2-2 | - | TRBV5-1 | - | TGCGCCAGCAGCTTTCAGCAGTGGAGGGACACCGGGGAGCTGTTTTTT | CASSFQQWRDTGELFF
TRBJ2-3 | - | TRBV27 | - | TGTGCCAGCAGTTTAGGGGCCCCCCTCACAGATACGCAGTATTTT | CASSLGAPLTDTQYF
TRBJ2-1 | - | TRBV25-1 | - | TGTGCCAGCAGGGAGACGGACATCTACAATGAGCAGTTCTTC | CASRETDIYNEQFF
TRBJ2-5 | - | TRBV6-5 | - | TGTGCCAGCAGTTACTCGGTGGTAGCGAAGACCCAGTACTTC | CASSYSVVAKTQYF
TRBJ2-5 | TRBD2 | TRBV29-1 | - | TGCAGCGTTTCCCAAGGGACTAGCGGGGGGGAGACCCAGTACTTC | CSVSQGTSGGETQYF
TRBJ2-6 | - | TRBV7-9 | - | TGTGCCAGCAGCGGCCATGACAGATCTGGGGCCAACGTCCTGACTTTC | CASSGHDRSGANVLTF
TRBJ1-2 | - | TRBV27 | - | TGTGCCAGCAGTTTATCGCGGGCGGTGGGGTATGGCTACACCTTC | CASSLSRAVGYGYTF
TRBJ1-4 | - | TRBV28 | - | TGTGCCAGCAGTTTGTCGGGACGCAGGGAGGGCGAAAAACTGTTTTTT | CASSLSGRREGEKLFF
TRBJ2-5 | TRBD2 | TRBV5-1 | - | TGCGCCAGCAGCTTGATAGTAGCGGGATATCAAGAGACCCAGTACTTC | CASSLIVAGYQETQYF
TRBJ2-1 | - | TRBV10-3 | - | TGTGCCATCAGTGAGACACCAGCGGGTGACTCCTACAATGAGCAGTTCTTC | CAISETPAGDSYNEQFF
TRBJ2-4 | TRBD1 | TRBV27 | - | TGTGCCAGCAGTTCACAGGGGGCGATGGGAAACATTCAGTACTTC | CASSSQGAMGNIQYF